What follows describes a single T cell receptor (beta chain). Looked up from germline, CDR1 is SGHRS and CDR2 is YFSETQ. V lost 2 bases to trimming and J lost 0 bases; unmatched junction nucleotides: 6. The CDR3 totals 17 residues. The assay was immunoSEQ multiplex PCR, and TCRdb's table has in-frame clones only and misses some. The table includes about 130,000 clones, 90% detected once. The data stem from a study of control samples from healthy donors and cancer patients. The specimen sequenced was blood. The chain uses TRBV5-1 and TRBJ1-4; 8 bases match TRBD1. This clonotype was obtained from a man aged 35-49 years in good health. This CDR3 is CASSFRQGIATNEKLFF. The CDR3 DNA is TGCGCCAGCAGCTTCCGACAGGGGATAGCAACTAATGAAAAACTGTTTTTT. Using reference TRBV5-1 and TRBJ1-4 for the parts outside the CDR3, the full variable domain is KAGVTQTPRYLIKTRGQQVTLSCSPISGHRSVSWYQQTPGQGLQFLFEYFSETQRNKGNFPGRFSGRQFSNSRSEMNVSTLELGDSALYLCASSFRQGIATNEKLFFGSGTQLSVL.